These T cell receptor beta chains were read from a single sample in a study of identical twins. In TCRdb, the 5' RACE reads were re-called with MiXCR into one record per CDR3 protein. Among 450,000 or so distinct CDR3 sequences listed, 11% to 15% were seen once. These data also formed part of another study, on yellow fever vaccine responses in identical twins.

Material: CD4+ T cells sorted from blood. All receptors come from a woman younger than 35 in good health. CDR3s include the opening cysteine and the closing phenylalanine or tryptophan. D genes are given only for firm matches. The size of a clone is reported for some rows only, either as once, few or many, or as a class for expanded clones.

CDR3aa	CDR3nt	j_gene	v_gene	d_gene	abundance
CASSEGSRTDTQYF	TGTGCCAGCAGTGAGGGGTCGAGGACAGATACGCAGTATTTT	TRBJ2-3	TRBV25-1	NA	NA
CATGIRGNEQFF	TGTGCCACCGGGATCAGGGGTAATGAGCAGTTCTTC	TRBJ2-1	TRBV24-1	NA	NA
CASRLSGTGELFF	TGTGCCAGCAGACTGTCAGGGACCGGGGAGCTGTTTTTT	TRBJ2-2	TRBV27	NA	few
CASSYGGQGDYGYTF	TGTGCCAGCAGTTACGGGGGACAGGGGGACTATGGCTACACCTTC	TRBJ1-2	TRBV2	TRBD1	NA
CSAPKPGLSTDTQYF	TGCAGTGCTCCTAAGCCGGGACTTAGCACAGATACGCAGTATTTT	TRBJ2-3	TRBV20-1	NA	few
CASSSEGSTGANVLTF	TGTGCCAGCAGCTCAGAAGGGAGTACGGGGGCCAACGTCCTGACTTTC	TRBJ2-6	TRBV5-6	NA	once
CSAPSAAGGNYEQFF	TGCAGTGCCCCCTCTGCCGCGGGAGGTAACTATGAGCAGTTCTTC	TRBJ2-1	TRBV20-1	TRBD2	NA
CASRRGGDEQYF	TGTGCCAGCAGAAGAGGGGGAGACGAGCAGTACTTC	TRBJ2-7	TRBV7-2	NA	few
CSASAGTTSTDTQYF	TGCAGTGCCTCTGCCGGGACTACTAGCACAGATACGCAGTATTTT	TRBJ2-3	TRBV20-1	TRBD2	NA
CSGGTSGANQETQYF	TGCAGCGGAGGGACTAGCGGGGCCAACCAAGAGACCCAGTACTTC	TRBJ2-5	TRBV29-1	TRBD2	many
CASSFDLGGYEQYF	TGTGCCAGCAGCTTTGACCTCGGAGGCTACGAGCAGTACTTC	TRBJ2-7	TRBV5-6	NA	few
CASSPERALQSETQYF	TGTGCCAGCTCTCCGGAAAGGGCCCTTCAATCAGAGACCCAGTACTTC	TRBJ2-5	TRBV18	NA	few
CASKPLAGGNTGELFF	TGCGCCAGCAAACCACTAGCGGGGGGGAACACCGGGGAGCTGTTTTTT	TRBJ2-2	TRBV5-1	TRBD2	NA
CASSLRTSGEPYNEQFF	TGTGCCAGCAGCCTGCGGACTAGCGGGGAACCCTACAATGAGCAGTTCTTC	TRBJ2-1	TRBV7-2	TRBD2	few
CASSPNRPGTYEQYF	TGTGCCAGCAGCCCGAACAGACCTGGGACCTACGAGCAGTACTTC	TRBJ2-7	TRBV12-3/TRBV12-4	NA	many
CSASPTGGSYGYTF	TGCAGTGCGTCCCCGACAGGGGGTAGTTATGGCTACACCTTC	TRBJ1-2	TRBV20-1	TRBD1	NA
CASSLVGRLAGADTQYF	TGTGCCAGCAGCTTGGTGGGAAGACTAGCGGGGGCAGATACGCAGTATTTT	TRBJ2-3	TRBV5-6	TRBD2	NA
CSARRTGTGDGYTF	TGCAGTGCTAGACGGACAGGGACCGGGGATGGCTACACCTTC	TRBJ1-2	TRBV20-1	TRBD1	few
CASSGFSGGQETQYF	TGTGCCAGCAGCGGATTTTCTGGGGGGCAAGAGACCCAGTACTTC	TRBJ2-5	TRBV7-2	NA	NA
CASSANLASITGYF	TGCGCCAGCAGCGCGAATTTAGCTTCGATTACCGGCTACTTC	TRBJ2-4	TRBV5-1	NA	NA
CASSSPKGDTQYF	TGTGCCAGCAGCTCCCCTAAGGGAGATACGCAGTATTTT	TRBJ2-3	TRBV5-6	NA	NA
CASIDYSNTGELFF	TGTGCCAGCATCGACTATTCGAACACCGGGGAGCTGTTTTTT	TRBJ2-2	TRBV6-1	NA	NA
CASSLVAGMNGEQYF	TGCGCCAGCAGCTTGGTGGCAGGGATGAACGGCGAGCAGTACTTC	TRBJ2-7	TRBV5-1	NA	few
CASRNYGRSYEQYF	TGTGCCAGCAGGAATTACGGGAGATCCTACGAGCAGTACTTC	TRBJ2-7	TRBV7-8	NA	few
CSARELARSVEKLFF	TGCAGTGCTAGAGAGCTGGCCAGGTCGGTTGAAAAACTGTTTTTT	TRBJ1-4	TRBV20-1	NA	NA
CASSLWESNSPLHF	TGTGCCAGCAGCCTCTGGGAGTCTAATTCACCCCTCCACTTT	TRBJ1-6	TRBV7-3	NA	NA
CASSLMGGLFGYTF	TGTGCCAGCAGTTTAATGGGGGGCTTATTTGGCTACACCTTC	TRBJ1-2	TRBV27	NA	NA
CASGGAEKLFF	TGTGCCAGCGGGGGAGCTGAAAAACTGTTTTTT	TRBJ1-4	TRBV12-3/TRBV12-4	NA	NA
CASSLDLAGSQETQYF	TGTGCCAGCAGCTTAGACCTAGCGGGCTCGCAAGAGACCCAGTACTTC	TRBJ2-5	TRBV7-8	TRBD2	few
CSARGPAGGHLSQYF	TGCAGTGCTAGAGGTCCGGCGGGGGGGCATCTGTCCCAGTACTTC	TRBJ2-5	TRBV20-1	TRBD2	few
CASSPSRAGETQYF	TGTGCCAGCAGCCCCTCGAGAGCGGGTGAGACCCAGTACTTC	TRBJ2-5	TRBV7-9	NA	few
CASSISSGTGMNTEAFF	TGTGCCAGCAGTATATCTTCCGGGACAGGAATGAACACTGAAGCTTTCTTT	TRBJ1-1	TRBV25-1	TRBD1	few
CASKTSGRPWDTQYF	TGTGCCAGTAAAACTAGCGGGAGGCCTTGGGATACGCAGTATTTT	TRBJ2-3	TRBV19	TRBD2	NA
CASSLVKAAGELFF	TGTGCCAGCAGCTTAGTTAAGGCAGCCGGGGAGCTGTTTTTT	TRBJ2-2	TRBV7-8	NA	many
CASSPQTLSYEQYF	TGTGCCAGCAGCCCCCAGACTTTATCCTACGAGCAGTACTTC	TRBJ2-7	TRBV7-8	NA	few
CASSLGGWGSYEQYF	TGTGCCAGCAGCTTGGGGGGATGGGGGTCCTACGAGCAGTACTTC	TRBJ2-7	TRBV11-2	NA	NA
CASSRGESYEQYF	TGCGCCAGCAGTCGGGGGGAGTCCTACGAGCAGTACTTC	TRBJ2-7	TRBV10-1	TRBD2	NA
CASKAAGGGSNQPQHF	TGTGCCAGCAAGGCCGCAGGGGGCGGGAGCAATCAGCCCCAGCATTTT	TRBJ1-5	TRBV12-3/TRBV12-4	TRBD1	NA
CSASPGLHWAYEQYF	TGCAGTGCTAGTCCAGGGCTTCATTGGGCCTACGAGCAGTACTTC	TRBJ2-7	TRBV20-1	NA	few
CSVGGRDRGTKDTQYF	TGCAGCGTTGGGGGCCGGGACAGGGGTACGAAGGATACGCAGTATTTT	TRBJ2-3	TRBV29-1	TRBD1	few